Following are 15 T cell receptor beta chains from one sample sequenced in a study of OX40 agonist ivuxolimab in advanced cancers. Libraries were built with the immunoSEQ multiplex PCR assay. TCRdb holds this immuneACCESS table with in-frame rearrangements only. Some clones are missing; in checked studies, unresolved V genes explain under half, and the rest has no known cause. This sample holds 25,000 or so clones; about four fifths were observed only once. Together, the top ten hold approximately 12% of the sample. Sequencing was performed on CD4+ or CD8+ T cells sorted from blood, taken in a trial of the OX40 agonist ivuxolimab. Receptors were obtained from an adult with an advanced solid tumor such as melanoma, head and neck, liver or kidney cancer.

The chain joins TRBV4-1 to TRBJ2-6, with a weak D call TRBD2 (5 bases). The ends were cut back, 0 bases at V and 4 bases at J, with 10 bases in the middle. Germline loops: CDR1 MGHRA, CDR2 YSYEKL. This CDR3 contains 16 residues. The CDR3 loop is CASSQDEGRGANVLTF. The CDR3 bases are TGCGCCAGCAGCCAAGATGAAGGGAGAGGGGCCAACGTCCTGACTTTC.

This chain joins TRBV19 and TRBJ2-1; 9 bases are shared with TRBD2. After removal of 7 bases from V and 0 bases from J, the junction contained 4 bases not matched to a gene. In germline, CDR1 is LNHDA, CDR2 SQIVND (reference sequence). The CDR3 length is 15 residues. The CDR3 loop is CASTSGANSYNEQFF. The CDR3 region has the DNA TGTGCCAGTACTAGCGGGGCTAACTCCTACAATGAGCAGTTCTTC.

The V call is TRBV5-1, the J call TRBJ2-5; D ambiguous. The V and J ends lost 1 base and 1 base respectively, with 5 bases between them. The CDR3 runs 13 residues. Germline values: CDR1 SGHRS, CDR2 YFSETQ. CDR3: CASSLTVQETQYF. DNA for the CDR3: TGCGCCAGCAGCTTGACAGTCCAAGAGACCCAGTACTTC.

The gene calls are TRBV19 and TRBJ1-5; TRBD1 is a possible D gene (6 bases). This CDR3 has 16 residues. Germline CDR1 is LNHDA and CDR2 is SQIVND (reference sequence). The germline V and J ends were trimmed by 0 bases and 2 bases, with 11 bases remaining between them. In DNA form, the CDR3 reads TGTGCCAGTAGTATAGATGGAGGGGGTGGCAATCAGCCCCAGCATTTT. Protein: CASSIDGGGGNQPQHF.

V usage is TRBV14 and J usage is TRBJ2-5; the match to TRBD2 covers 15 bases. Germline lookup yields CDR1 SGHDN and CDR2 FVKESK. Trimming removed 3 bases from V and 3 bases from J; junction bases left unmatched: 5. CDR3 length equals 17 residues. The CDR3 spells CASSHPGLAGGEETQYF. The CDR3 bases are TGTGCCAGCAGCCATCCCGGACTAGCGGGGGGGGAAGAGACCCAGTACTTC.

This chain joins TRBV15 and TRBJ1-1, with TRBD1 identical over 7 bases. Germline V gives CDR1 LNHNV, CDR2 YYDKDF (reference sequence). CDR3 size: 15 residues. Germline trimming cut 5 bases from V and 4 bases from J; bases unmatched to any gene: 10. For the CDR3, the DNA is TGTGCCACCAGCCCTCGCGCAGGGGGTATCACTGAAGCTTTCTTT. Its translation: CATSPRAGGITEAFF.

The chain combines TRBV4-1 with TRBJ2-3; 8 bases are shared with TRBD2. The ends lost 7 bases at V and 1 base at J; junction bases unmatched: 7. The CDR3 length is 15 residues. Germline V gene data show CDR1 as MGHRA and CDR2 as YSYEKL. CDR3 coding DNA: TGCGCCAGCACCTTGGGACTAGTTGGCACAGATACGCAGTATTTT. This gives the protein CASTLGLVGTDTQYF.

Worth noting for this clone: Given the absence of the conserved phenylalanine or tryptophan at the CDR3 end, a read error is likely. Because the CDR3's place on the DNA is in doubt, the DNA is left out and the CDR3 is given as listed by TCRdb. The V gene is TRBV6-4, the J gene TRBJ1-4; the table's D call of TRBD1 was not tested on the DNA. The CDR3 adds up to 10 amino acids, both ends counted. Germline values: CDR1 MRHNA, CDR2 SNTAGT. The CDR3: CASKDVGADV.

This clone was observed a few times. The chain joins TRBV29-1 to TRBJ2-7; TRBD1 might be the D (6 bases). Per germline, CDR1 SQVTM and CDR2 ANQGSEA. This CDR3 is 11 amino acids long. The ends were cut back, 8 bases at V and 2 bases at J, with 10 bases in the middle. CDR3 coding DNA: TGCAGCTCTGGGACACCCTACGAGCAGTACTTC. Translated: CSSGTPYEQYF.

The CDR3 protein is CASSQARTETYEQYF. CDR3 in DNA: TGCGCCAGCAGCCAAGCCCGGACAGAAACCTACGAGCAGTACTTC. V gene TRBV4-1 combines with J gene TRBJ2-7, with D perhaps TRBD1 (6 bases). CDR1 MGHRA and CDR2 YSYEKL come from the germline V gene. Trimming cost V 1 base and J 2 bases, with 12 bases left between them. CDR3 length: 15 amino acids.

The V gene is TRBV18, the J gene TRBJ1-1, with D perhaps matching TRBD1 (5 bases). The CDR3 covers 18 residues. CDR1 and CDR2 from the germline V gene are KGHSH and LQKENI. Trimming shortened V by 2 bases and J by 0 bases, and 19 bases separated the two germline ends. DNA of the CDR3: TGTGCCAGCTCACCAAGGGGCGGGGTTCGGGAATTGAACACTGAAGCTTTCTTT. The encoded protein is CASSPRGGVRELNTEAFF.

V is TRBV7-6 and J is TRBJ2-3, with D possibly TRBD2 on 6 matching bases. CDR3 length equals 16 residues. Germline V gene sequence: CDR1 SGHVS, CDR2 FNYEAQ. V lost 0 bases and J 6 bases, leaving 16 bases between the germline ends. The CDR3 is CASSLANVERADTQYF. The CDR3 DNA follows: TGTGCCAGCAGCTTAGCTAATGTAGAGCGGGCGGATACGCAGTATTTT.

CDR3 protein: CASSTGGADGYTF. The CDR3 DNA reads TGTGCCAGCAGCACAGGGGGCGCAGATGGCTACACCTTC. The V and J genes are TRBV7-9 and TRBJ1-2; TRBD1 aligns across 9 bases. Per the germline V gene, CDR1 is SEHNR and CDR2 is FQNEAQ (reference sequence). After removal of 5 bases from V and 6 bases from J, the junction contained 4 bases not matched to a gene. The CDR3 totals 13 residues.

On this clone itself: Germline is not matched at one junction end, which may reflect a read error. This chain uses TRBV19 with TRBJ2-1, with 12 nucleotides matching TRBD2. This CDR3 is 15 amino acids long. CDR1 is LNHDA and CDR2 is SQIVND in the germline V gene (reference sequence). The DNA for the CDR3 is TGTGCCAGTAGTAACCTAGCGGGGGGGTACAGTGAGCAGTTCTTC. This translates into CASSNLAGGYSEQFF.

The chain recombines TRBV5-1 with TRBJ1-2; D gene uncertain. Germline V gene data show CDR1 as SGHRS and CDR2 as YFSETQ. The V gene lost 1 base and the J gene lost 0 bases, with 7 bases spanning the gap. The CDR3 runs to 14 residues. The CDR3 DNA follows: TGCGCCAGCAGCTTGTCTACAGCTAACTATGGCTACACCTTC. It yields the protein CASSLSTANYGYTF.